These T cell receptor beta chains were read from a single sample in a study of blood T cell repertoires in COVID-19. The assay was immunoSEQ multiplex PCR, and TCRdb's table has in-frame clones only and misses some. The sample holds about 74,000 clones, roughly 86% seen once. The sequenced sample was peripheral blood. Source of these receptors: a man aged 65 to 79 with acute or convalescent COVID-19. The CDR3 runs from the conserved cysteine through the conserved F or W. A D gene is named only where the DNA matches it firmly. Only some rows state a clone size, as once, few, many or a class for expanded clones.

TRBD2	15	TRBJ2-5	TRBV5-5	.	CASSSGLAGGETQYF	TGTGCCAGCAGCTCGGGACTAGCGGGAGGAGAGACCCAGTACTTC
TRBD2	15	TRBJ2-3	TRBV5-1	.	CASSPEAGSGDTQYF	TGCGCCAGCAGCCCCGAAGCGGGAAGTGGAGATACGCAGTATTTT
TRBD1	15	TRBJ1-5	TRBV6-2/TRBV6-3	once	CASSYSGTDHQPQHF	TGTGCCAGCAGTTACTCCGGGACAGATCATCAGCCCCAGCATTTT
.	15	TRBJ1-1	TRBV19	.	CASSIGIREGTEAFF	TGTGCCAGTAGTATAGGTATCAGGGAGGGCACTGAAGCTTTCTTT
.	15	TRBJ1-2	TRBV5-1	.	CASSSYTGTNYGYTF	TGCGCCAGCAGCTCATATACCGGGACTAACTATGGCTACACCTTC
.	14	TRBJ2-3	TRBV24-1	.	CATTSTASTDTQYF	TGTGCCACCACCTCGACTGCTAGCACAGATACGCAGTATTTT
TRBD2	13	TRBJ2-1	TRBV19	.	CASSMSGLAEQFF	TGTGCCAGTAGTATGTCCGGACTAGCAGAGCAGTTCTTC
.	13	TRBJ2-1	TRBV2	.	CASSTRDYNEQFF	TGTGCCAGCTCCACCAGGGACTACAATGAGCAGTTCTTC
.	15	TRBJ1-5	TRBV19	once	CASSTRTANSPPQHF	TGTGCCAGTAGTACCCGGACAGCCAACAGCCCGCCCCAGCATTTT
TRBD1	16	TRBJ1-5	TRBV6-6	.	CASSSWEGQGNQPQHF	TGTGCCAGCAGCTCCTGGGAAGGACAGGGTAATCAGCCCCAGCATTTT
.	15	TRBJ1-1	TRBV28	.	CASSLWGRRGTEAFF	TGTGCCAGCAGTTTATGGGGCAGAAGGGGGACTGAAGCTTTCTTT
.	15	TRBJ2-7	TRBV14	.	CASSQENPYRDEQYF	TGTGCCAGCAGCCAGGAAAATCCTTACAGGGACGAGCAGTACTTC
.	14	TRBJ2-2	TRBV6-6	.	CASNANERIGELFF	TGTGCCAGCAATGCAAACGAGAGGATCGGGGAGCTGTTTTTT
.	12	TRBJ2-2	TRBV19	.	CASTLNTGELFF	TGTGCCAGTACCCTGAACACCGGGGAGCTGTTTTTT
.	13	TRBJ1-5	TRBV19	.	CASSRQGNQPQHF	TGTGCCAGTAGCCGACAGGGCAATCAGCCCCAGCATTTT
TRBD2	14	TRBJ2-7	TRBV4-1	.	CASSHGGSGNEQYF	TGCGCCAGCAGCCACGGGGGGTCTGGAAACGAGCAGTACTTC
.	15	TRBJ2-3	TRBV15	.	CATSSGGRSTDTQYF	TGTGCCACCAGCAGCGGAGGGAGGAGCACAGATACGCAGTATTTT
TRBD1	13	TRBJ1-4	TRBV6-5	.	CASRGQGGEKLFF	TGTGCCAGCAGGGGACAGGGGGGTGAAAAACTGTTTTTT
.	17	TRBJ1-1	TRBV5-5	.	CASSLGVLGAPGTEAFF	TGTGCCAGCAGCTTGGGGGTGTTGGGGGCCCCAGGCACTGAAGCTTTCTTT
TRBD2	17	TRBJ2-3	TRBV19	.	CATQAGGLMGSTDTQYF	TGTGCCACCCAGGCGGGGGGGCTCATGGGATCCACAGATACGCAGTATTTT
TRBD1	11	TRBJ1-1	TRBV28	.	CASTNRGEAFF	TGTGCCAGCACCAACAGGGGTGAAGCTTTCTTT
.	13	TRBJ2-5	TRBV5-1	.	CASSSFSQETQYF	TGCGCCAGCAGCTCGTTCAGTCAAGAGACCCAGTACTTC
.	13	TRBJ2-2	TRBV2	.	CASSRSNTGELFF	TGTGCCAGCAGTCGTTCCAACACCGGGGAGCTGTTTTTT
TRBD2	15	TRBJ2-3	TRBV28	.	CASSGLAGGGDTQYF	TGTGCCAGCAGCGGACTAGCGGGAGGGGGGGATACGCAGTATTTT
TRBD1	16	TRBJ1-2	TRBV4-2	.	CASSQPGRDRAYGYTF	TGTGCCAGCAGCCAACCGGGCAGGGACAGGGCCTATGGCTACACCTTC
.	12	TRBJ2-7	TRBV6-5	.	CASMAGGREQYF	TGTGCCAGCATGGCAGGGGGGCGCGAGCAGTACTTC
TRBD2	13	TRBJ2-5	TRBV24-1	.	CATSVPGGDYQYF	TGTGCCACCAGTGTCCCCGGGGGGGATTACCAGTACTTC
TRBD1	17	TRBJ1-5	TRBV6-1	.	CASSVNRGSYGNQPQHF	TGTGCCAGCAGTGTCAACAGGGGTTCCTATGGCAATCAGCCCCAGCATTTT
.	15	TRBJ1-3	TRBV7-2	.	CASSLVGGGGNTIYF	TGTGCCAGCAGCTTAGTGGGCGGGGGAGGAAACACCATATATTTT
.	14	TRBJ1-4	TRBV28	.	CASSLTATNEKLFF	TGTGCCAGCAGTCTGACTGCAACTAATGAAAAACTGTTTTTT
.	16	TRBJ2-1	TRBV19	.	CASSTPLGSSYNEQFF	TGTGCCAGTAGTACCCCCCTCGGGAGCTCCTACAATGAGCAGTTCTTC
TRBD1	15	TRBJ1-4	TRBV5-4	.	CASSRGQGWNEKLFF	TGTGCCAGCAGCCGGGGACAGGGCTGGAATGAAAAACTGTTTTTT
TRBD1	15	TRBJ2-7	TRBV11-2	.	CASSLGGRGFYEQYF	TGTGCCAGCAGCTTAGGGGGCAGGGGGTTCTACGAGCAGTACTTC
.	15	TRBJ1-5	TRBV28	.	CASSLWQGGNQPQHF	TGTGCCAGCAGTTTATGGCAGGGTGGCAATCAGCCCCAGCATTTT
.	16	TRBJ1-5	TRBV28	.	CASSLWQGSVGQPQHF	TGTGCCAGCAGTTTATGGCAGGGAAGTGTAGGTCAGCCCCAGCATTTT
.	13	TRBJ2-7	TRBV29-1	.	CSVDGGGVHEQYF	TGCAGCGTTGATGGTGGAGGAGTTCACGAGCAGTACTTC
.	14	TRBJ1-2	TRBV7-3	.	CASSPGLSRYGYTF	TGTGCCAGCAGCCCCGGGTTGTCTCGTTATGGCTACACCTTC
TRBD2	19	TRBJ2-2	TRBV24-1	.	CATSDSLAGGPGNTGELFF	TGTGCCACCAGTGATTCCCTAGCGGGGGGCCCTGGGAACACCGGGGAGCTGTTTTTT
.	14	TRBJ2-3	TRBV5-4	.	CASSLVAGTDTQYF	TGTGCCAGCAGCTTGGTGGCGGGCACAGATACGCAGTATTTT
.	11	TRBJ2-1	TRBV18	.	CASSPVGEQFF	TGTGCCAGCTCACCAGTCGGTGAGCAGTTCTTC
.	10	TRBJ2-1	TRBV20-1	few	CSAHRNEQFF	TGCAGTGCCCATCGGAATGAGCAGTTCTTC
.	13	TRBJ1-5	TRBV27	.	CASSRSPHQPQHF	TGTGCCAGCAGTCGGTCACCGCATCAGCCCCAGCATTTT
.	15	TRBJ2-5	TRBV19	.	CASSIGLRHQETQYF	TGTGCCAGTAGTATAGGTCTGCGGCATCAAGAGACCCAGTACTTC
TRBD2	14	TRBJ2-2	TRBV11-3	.	CASTSRGGTGELFF	TGTGCCAGCACCTCCCGCGGGGGGACCGGGGAGCTGTTTTTT
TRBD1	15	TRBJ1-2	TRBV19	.	CASSIGRGTNYGYTF	TGTGCCAGTAGTATTGGCAGGGGGACCAACTATGGCTACACCTTC
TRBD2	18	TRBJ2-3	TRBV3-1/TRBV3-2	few	CASSQEEPGGDSTDTQYF	TGTGCCAGCAGCCAAGAGGAGCCGGGAGGGGATAGCACAGATACGCAGTATTTT
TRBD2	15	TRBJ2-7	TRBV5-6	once	CASSLGLPSSYEQYF	TGTGCCAGCAGCCTGGGACTACCCAGCTCCTACGAGCAGTACTTC
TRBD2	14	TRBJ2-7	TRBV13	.	CASSLRGGDYEQYF	TGTGCCAGCAGCTTACGGGGGGGTGACTACGAGCAGTACTTC